This T cell receptor (beta chain) is from a study of human T cells and chemical hapten exposure. With 3 bases removed from V and 3 bases from J, the gap between germline ends came to 17 bases. The CDR3 sequence is 16 residues long. CDR1 ENHRY and CDR2 SYGVKD come from the germline V gene. Documented time point: patch test 1, 2 weeks after DPC sensitization. Documented treatment: therapeutic diphenylcyclopropenone sensitization with weekly scalp DPC. MiXCR was run by TCRdb on the RACE reads, yielding one entry per CDR3 protein. This repertoire shows some 79,000 distinct CDR3 sequences, approximately 8% found once; its top ten account for under 2%. This clonotype was recorded at least ten times.

This chain joins TRBV10-3 and TRBJ1-2; D might be TRBD1 (6 bases). The sequenced sample was whole blood, obtained in connection with sensitization to the hapten diphenylcyclopropenone (DPC). This receptor was obtained from a woman aged 30 to 39 with alopecia areata. Some clones in this sample may be carry-over from other donors' samples. In nucleotides, the CDR3 is TGTGCCATCAGTGAATTTTTGACAGGAGGCTACTATGGCTACACCTTC. As protein: CAISEFLTGGYYGYTF.